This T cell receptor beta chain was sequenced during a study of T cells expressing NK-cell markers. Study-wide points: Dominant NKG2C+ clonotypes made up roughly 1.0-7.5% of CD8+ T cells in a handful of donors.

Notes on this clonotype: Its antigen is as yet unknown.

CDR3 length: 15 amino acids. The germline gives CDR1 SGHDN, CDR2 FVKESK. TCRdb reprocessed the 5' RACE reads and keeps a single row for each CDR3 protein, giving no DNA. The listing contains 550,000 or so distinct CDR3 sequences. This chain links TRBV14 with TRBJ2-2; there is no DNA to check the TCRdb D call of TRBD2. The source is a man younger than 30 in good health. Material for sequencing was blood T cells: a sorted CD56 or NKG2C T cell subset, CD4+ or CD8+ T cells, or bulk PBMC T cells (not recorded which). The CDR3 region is CASSPSLGGTGELFF.